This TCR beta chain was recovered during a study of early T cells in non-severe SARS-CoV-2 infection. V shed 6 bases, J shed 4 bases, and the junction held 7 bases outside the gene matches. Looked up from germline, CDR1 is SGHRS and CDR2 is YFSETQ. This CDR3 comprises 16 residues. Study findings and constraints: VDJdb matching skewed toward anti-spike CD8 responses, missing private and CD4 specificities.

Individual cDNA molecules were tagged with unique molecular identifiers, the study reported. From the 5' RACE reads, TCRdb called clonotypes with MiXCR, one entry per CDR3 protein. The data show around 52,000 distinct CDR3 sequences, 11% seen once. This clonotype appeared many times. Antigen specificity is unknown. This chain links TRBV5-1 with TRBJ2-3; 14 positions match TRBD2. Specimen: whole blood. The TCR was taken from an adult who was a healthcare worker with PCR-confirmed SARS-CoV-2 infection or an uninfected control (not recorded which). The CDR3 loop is CASNTGLAGAADTQYF. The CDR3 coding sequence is TGCGCCAGCAATACGGGACTAGCGGGAGCGGCAGATACGCAGTATTTT.